This TCR beta chain was profiled in a study of blood T cell repertoires in COVID-19. This clone was counted a single time. The protocol was immunoSEQ multiplex PCR, while the TCRdb copy is restricted to in-frame clones and leaves out a portion. Here the sample spans about 140,000 clones, over 70% being singletons. The CDR3 extends over 14 amino acids. The ends were cut back, 6 bases at V and 1 base at J, with 10 bases in the middle. Germline assignment: CDR1 MNHEY and CDR2 SMNVEV (reference sequence). V is TRBV27 and J is TRBJ1-5; D not certain. The origin of this receptor is a man in his sixties who had recovered from COVID-19. The sample was PBMCs or T cells enriched from blood (not recorded which). CDR3 loop: CASSLGGSNQPQHF. CDR3 nucleotides: TGTGCCAGCAGCCTGGGAGGAAGCAATCAGCCCCAGCATTTT.